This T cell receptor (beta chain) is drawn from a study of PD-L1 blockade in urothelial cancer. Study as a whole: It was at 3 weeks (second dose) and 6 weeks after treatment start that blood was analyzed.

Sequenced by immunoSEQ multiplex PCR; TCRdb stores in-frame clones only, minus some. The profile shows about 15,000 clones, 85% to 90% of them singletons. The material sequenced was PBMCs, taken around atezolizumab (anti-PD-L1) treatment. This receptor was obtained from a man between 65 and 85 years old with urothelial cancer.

CDR3 in amino acids: CASRVRGALSSPLHF. The CDR3 DNA reads TGTGCCAGCAGGGTACGGGGGGCATTAAGTTCACCCCTCCACTTT. V is TRBV28 and J is TRBJ1-6; maybe TRBD1 (6 bases). The CDR3 has 15 residues. The V gene lost 6 bases and the J gene lost 9 bases, with 18 bases spanning the gap. Per germline, CDR1 MDHEN and CDR2 SYDVKM. Supplemented by reference TRBV28 and TRBJ1-6, the full variable domain reads DVKVTQSSRYLVKRTGEKVFLECVQDMDHENMFWYRQDPGLGLRLIYFSYDVKMKEKGDIPEGYSVSREKKERFSLILESASTNQTSMYLCASRVRGALSSPLHFGNGTRLTVT.